The text below deals with one T cell receptor beta chain. Its antigen is undetermined. This record belongs to a study of shared clonotypes between healthy human individuals. About the study: The cohort had a couple of women and a few men, ages 18 to 49. Researchers assigned three CD4 naive, three CD4 memory, two CD8 naive and one CD8 memory plate to each donor.

Naive-designated CD8 cells lacked CD45RO, were positively enriched for CCR7, and omitted terminally differentiated effector memory CD45RA+ cells. Study-wide findings and caveats: Clonotypes not shared had lower generation probabilities than those common to all four donors. Sampling used blood alone; tissue repertoires probably differ.

Germline CDR1 reads MDHEN; CDR2 reads SYDVKM. The CDR3 has 15 amino acids. V was cut by 6 bases and J by 7 bases, with 22 bases left in between. Sequencing was performed with immunoSEQ multiplex PCR; in TCRdb, only in-frame clones are kept and a portion is missing. Seen here are some 630,000 clones, about 96% observed once, and the top ten hold about 0.12%. This clonotype was obtained from a woman younger than 45 in good health. The chain carries TRBV28 and TRBJ2-7; the D gene is possibly TRBD1 (6 bases). What was sequenced was naive CD8+ T cells sorted from blood. The CDR3: CASRLSRDTSSEQYF. CDR3 DNA: TGTGCCAGCAGACTTTCGAGGGACACATCGTCTGAGCAGTACTTC.